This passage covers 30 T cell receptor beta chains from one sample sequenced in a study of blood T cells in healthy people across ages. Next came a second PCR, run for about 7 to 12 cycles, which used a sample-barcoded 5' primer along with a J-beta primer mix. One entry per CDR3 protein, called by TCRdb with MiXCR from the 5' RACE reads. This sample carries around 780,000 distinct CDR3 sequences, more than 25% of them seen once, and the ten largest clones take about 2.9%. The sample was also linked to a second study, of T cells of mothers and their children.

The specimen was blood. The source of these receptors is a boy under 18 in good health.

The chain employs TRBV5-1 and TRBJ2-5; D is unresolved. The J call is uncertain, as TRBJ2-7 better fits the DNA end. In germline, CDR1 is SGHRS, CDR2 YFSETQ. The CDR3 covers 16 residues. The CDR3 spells CASSLYSSLSSYEQYF. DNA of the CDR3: TGCGCCAGCAGCTTGTACTCCAGCCTTAGCTCCTACGAGCAGTACTTC.

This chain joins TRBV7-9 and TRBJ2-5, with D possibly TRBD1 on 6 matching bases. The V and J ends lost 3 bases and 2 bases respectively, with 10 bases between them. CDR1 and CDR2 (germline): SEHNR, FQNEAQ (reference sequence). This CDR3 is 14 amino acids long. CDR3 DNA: TGTGCCAGCAGCTTTGGGGGCAGACAAGAGACCCAGTACTTC. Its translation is CASSFGGRQETQYF.

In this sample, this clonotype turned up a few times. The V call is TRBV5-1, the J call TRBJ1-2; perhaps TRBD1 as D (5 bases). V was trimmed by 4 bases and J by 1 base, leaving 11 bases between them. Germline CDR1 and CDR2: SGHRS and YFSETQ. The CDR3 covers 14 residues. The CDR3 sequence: CASSPFGGNYGYTF. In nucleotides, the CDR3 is TGCGCCAGCAGCCCCTTTGGGGGTAACTATGGCTACACCTTC.

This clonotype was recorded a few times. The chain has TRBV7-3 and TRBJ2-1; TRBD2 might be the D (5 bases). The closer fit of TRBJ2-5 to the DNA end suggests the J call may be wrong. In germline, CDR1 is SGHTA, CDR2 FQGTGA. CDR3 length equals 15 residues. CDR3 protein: CASSPVPSPGMTQYF. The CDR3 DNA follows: TGTGCCAGCAGCCCCGTCCCGAGCCCCGGGATGACCCAGTACTTC.

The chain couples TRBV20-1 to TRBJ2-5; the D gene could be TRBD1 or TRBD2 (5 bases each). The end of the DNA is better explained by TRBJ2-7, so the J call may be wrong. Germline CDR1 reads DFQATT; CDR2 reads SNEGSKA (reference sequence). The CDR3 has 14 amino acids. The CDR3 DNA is TGCAGTGCTAGAGATGGGGCGGGTGGCTACGAGCAGTACTTC. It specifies CSARDGAGGYEQYF.

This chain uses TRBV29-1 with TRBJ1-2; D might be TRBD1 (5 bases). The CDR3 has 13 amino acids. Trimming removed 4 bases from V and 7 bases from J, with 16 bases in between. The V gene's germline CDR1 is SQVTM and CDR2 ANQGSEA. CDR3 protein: CSVVVSGPGGYTF. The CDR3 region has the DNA TGCAGCGTTGTCGTCTCGGGGCCAGGTGGCTACACCTTC.

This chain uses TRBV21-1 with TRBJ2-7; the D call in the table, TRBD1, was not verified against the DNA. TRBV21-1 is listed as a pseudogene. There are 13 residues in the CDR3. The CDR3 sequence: CASSKGRGYEQYF. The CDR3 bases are TGTGCCAGCAGCAAGGGGCGGGGCTACGAGCAGTACTTC.

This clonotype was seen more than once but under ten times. In DNA, the CDR3 is TGTGCCAGCAGTGAAGACACAGACACTGGAAACACCATATATTTT. Translation: CASSEDTDTGNTIYF. This chain joins TRBV2 and TRBJ1-3; no reliable D call. CDR1 is SNHLY, CDR2 FYNNEI, per germline. V shed 1 base and J shed 2 bases, with 9 bases lying between them. This CDR3 is 15 amino acids long.

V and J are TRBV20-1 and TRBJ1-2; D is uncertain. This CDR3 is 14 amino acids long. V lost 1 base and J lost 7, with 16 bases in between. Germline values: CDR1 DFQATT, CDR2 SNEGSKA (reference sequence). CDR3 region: CSARVGDWARGYTF. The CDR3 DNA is TGCAGTGCTAGAGTGGGAGACTGGGCACGTGGCTACACCTTC.

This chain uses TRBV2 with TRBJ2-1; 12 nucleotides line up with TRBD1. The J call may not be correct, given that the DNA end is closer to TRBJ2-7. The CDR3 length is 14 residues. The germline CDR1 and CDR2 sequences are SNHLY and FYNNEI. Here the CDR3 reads CASGGQGAMYEQYF. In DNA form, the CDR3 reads TGTGCCAGCGGGGGACAGGGGGCGATGTACGAGCAGTACTTC.

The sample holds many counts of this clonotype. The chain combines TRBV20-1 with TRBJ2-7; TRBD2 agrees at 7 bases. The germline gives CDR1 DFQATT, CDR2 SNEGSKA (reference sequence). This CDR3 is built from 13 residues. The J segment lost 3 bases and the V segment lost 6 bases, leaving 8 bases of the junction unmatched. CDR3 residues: CSARTSGGYEQYF. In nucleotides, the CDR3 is TGCAGTGCCCGGACTAGTGGAGGCTACGAGCAGTACTTC.

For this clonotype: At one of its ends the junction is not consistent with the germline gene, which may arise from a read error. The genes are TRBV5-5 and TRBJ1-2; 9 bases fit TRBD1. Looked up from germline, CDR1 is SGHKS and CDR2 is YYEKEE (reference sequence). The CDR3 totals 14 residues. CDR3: CASSQTGGLYGYTF. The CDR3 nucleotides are TGCGCCAGCAGCCAGACAGGGGGGCTCTATGGCTACACCTTC.

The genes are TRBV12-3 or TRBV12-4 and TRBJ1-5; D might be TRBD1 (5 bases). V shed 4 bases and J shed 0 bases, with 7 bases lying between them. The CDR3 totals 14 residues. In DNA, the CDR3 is TGTGCCAGCAGTTGGGACGTTAGCAATCAGCCCCAGCATTTT. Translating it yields CASSWDVSNQPQHF.

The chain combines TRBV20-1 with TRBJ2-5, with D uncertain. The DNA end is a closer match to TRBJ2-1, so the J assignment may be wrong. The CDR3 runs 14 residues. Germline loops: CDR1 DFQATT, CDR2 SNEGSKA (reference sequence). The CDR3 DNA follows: TGCAGTGCTAGAGAATGGGAAGGCGACAATGAGCAGTTCTTC. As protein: CSAREWEGDNEQFF.

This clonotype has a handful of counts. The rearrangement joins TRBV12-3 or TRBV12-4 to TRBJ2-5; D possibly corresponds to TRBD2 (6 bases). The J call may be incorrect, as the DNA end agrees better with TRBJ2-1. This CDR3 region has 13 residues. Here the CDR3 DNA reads TGTGCCAGCAGTTCGGACTATTACAATGAGCAGTTCTTC. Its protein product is CASSSDYYNEQFF.

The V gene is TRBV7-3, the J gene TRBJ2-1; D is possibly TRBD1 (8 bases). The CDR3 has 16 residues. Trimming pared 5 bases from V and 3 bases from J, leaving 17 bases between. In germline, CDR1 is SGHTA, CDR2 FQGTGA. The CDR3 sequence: CASSPQGAGVYNEQFF. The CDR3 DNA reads TGTGCCAGCAGCCCCCAGGGGGCGGGGGTCTACAATGAGCAGTTCTTC.

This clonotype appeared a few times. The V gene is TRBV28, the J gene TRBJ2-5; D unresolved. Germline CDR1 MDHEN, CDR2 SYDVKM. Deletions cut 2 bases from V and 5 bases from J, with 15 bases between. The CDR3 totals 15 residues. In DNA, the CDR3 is TGTGCCAGCAGTTTAGGCGGTACAGCTGGGGAGACCCAGTACTTC. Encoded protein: CASSLGGTAGETQYF.

The CDR3 spells CSGRWGTDTQYF. CDR3 DNA sequence: TGCAGCGGACGGTGGGGCACAGATACGCAGTATTTT. The chain uses TRBV29-1 and TRBJ2-3, with unresolved D. V was trimmed by 7 bases and J by 1 base, leaving 9 bases between them. CDR1 and CDR2 (germline): SQVTM, ANQGSEA. The CDR3 has 12 amino acids.

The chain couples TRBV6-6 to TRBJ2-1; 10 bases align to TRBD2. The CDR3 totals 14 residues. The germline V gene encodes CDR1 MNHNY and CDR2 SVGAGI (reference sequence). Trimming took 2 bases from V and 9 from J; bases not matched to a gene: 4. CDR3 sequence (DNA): TGTGCCAGCAGTTACGGGACTAGCGAGGGTGAGCAGTTCTTC. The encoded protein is CASSYGTSEGEQFF.

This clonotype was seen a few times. The CDR3 loop is CASSTRDTANEQFF. CDR3 nucleotides: TGCGCCAGCAGCACCCGGGACACGGCTAATGAGCAGTTCTTC. The V gene is TRBV5-1, the J gene TRBJ2-5; maybe TRBD1 (6 bases). The end of the DNA fits TRBJ2-1 better, so the J call may be wrong. Germline loops: CDR1 SGHRS, CDR2 YFSETQ. The CDR3 is 14 amino acids.

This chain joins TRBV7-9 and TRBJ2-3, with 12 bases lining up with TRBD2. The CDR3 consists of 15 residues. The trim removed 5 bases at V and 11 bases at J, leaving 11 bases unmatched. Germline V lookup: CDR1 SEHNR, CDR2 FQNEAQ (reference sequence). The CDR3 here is CASSPYITSGGMQYF. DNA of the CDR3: TGTGCCAGCAGCCCCTACATTACTAGCGGGGGGATGCAGTATTTT. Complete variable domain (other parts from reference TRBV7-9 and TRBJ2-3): DTGVSQNPRHKITKRGQNVTFRCDPISEHNRLYWYRQTLGQGPEFLTYFQNEAQLEKSRLLSDRFSAERPKGSFSTLEIQRTEQGDSAMYLCASSPYITSGGMQYFGPGTRLTVL.

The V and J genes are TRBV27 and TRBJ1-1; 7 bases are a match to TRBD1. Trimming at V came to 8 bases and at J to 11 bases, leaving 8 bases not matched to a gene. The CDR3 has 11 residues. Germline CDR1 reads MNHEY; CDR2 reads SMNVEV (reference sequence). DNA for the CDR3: TGTGCCAGCTCTACAGGGGCCGACGCTTTCTTT. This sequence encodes CASSTGADAFF.

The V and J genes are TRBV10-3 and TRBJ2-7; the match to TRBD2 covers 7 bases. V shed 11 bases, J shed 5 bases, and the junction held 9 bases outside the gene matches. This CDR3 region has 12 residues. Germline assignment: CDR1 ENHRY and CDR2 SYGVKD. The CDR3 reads CAGGGRVDEQYF. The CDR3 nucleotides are TGTGCCGGGGGGGGAAGAGTGGACGAGCAGTACTTC.

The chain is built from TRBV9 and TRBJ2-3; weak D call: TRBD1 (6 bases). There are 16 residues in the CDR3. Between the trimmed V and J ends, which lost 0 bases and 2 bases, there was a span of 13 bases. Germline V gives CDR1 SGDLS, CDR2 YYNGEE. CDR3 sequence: CASSVAGALSTDTQYF. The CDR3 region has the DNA TGTGCCAGCAGCGTAGCAGGGGCCCTCTCCACAGATACGCAGTATTTT.

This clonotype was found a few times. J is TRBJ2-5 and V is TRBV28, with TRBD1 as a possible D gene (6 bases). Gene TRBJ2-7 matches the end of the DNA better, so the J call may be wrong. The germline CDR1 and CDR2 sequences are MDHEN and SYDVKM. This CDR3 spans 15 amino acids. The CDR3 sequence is CASSSQTGSSYEQYF. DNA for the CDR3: TGTGCCAGCAGTTCCCAGACAGGTAGCTCCTACGAGCAGTACTTC.

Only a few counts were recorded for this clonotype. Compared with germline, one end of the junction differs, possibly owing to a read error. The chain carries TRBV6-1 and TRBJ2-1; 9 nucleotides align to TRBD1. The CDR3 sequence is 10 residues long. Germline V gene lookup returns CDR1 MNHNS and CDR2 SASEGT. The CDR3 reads CASSWDRVRF. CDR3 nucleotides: TGTGCCAGCAGTTGGGACAGGGTGAGGTTC.

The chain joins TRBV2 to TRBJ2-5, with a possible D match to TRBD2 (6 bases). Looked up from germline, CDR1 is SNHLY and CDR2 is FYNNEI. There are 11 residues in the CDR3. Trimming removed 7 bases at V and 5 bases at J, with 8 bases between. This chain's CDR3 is CASKGRETQYF. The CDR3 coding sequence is TGTGCCAGCAAGGGGAGGGAGACCCAGTACTTC. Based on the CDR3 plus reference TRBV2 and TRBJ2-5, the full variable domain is EPEVTQTPSHQVTQMGQEVILRCVPISNHLYFYWYRQILGQKVEFLVSFYNNEISEKSEIFDDQFSVERPDGSNFTLKIRSTKLEDSAMYFCASKGRETQYFGPGTRLLVL.

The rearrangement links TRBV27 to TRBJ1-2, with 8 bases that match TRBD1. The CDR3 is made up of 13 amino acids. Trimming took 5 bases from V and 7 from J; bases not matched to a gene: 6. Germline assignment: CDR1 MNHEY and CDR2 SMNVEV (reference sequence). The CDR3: CASSQSGGLGYTF. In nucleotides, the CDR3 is TGTGCCAGCAGTCAATCAGGGGGCCTTGGCTACACCTTC.

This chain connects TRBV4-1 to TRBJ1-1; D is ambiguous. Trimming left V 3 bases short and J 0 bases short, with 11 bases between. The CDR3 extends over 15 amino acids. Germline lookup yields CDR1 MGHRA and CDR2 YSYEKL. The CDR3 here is CASSQGTRMNTEAFF. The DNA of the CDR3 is TGCGCCAGCAGCCAGGGTACTCGCATGAACACTGAAGCTTTCTTT.

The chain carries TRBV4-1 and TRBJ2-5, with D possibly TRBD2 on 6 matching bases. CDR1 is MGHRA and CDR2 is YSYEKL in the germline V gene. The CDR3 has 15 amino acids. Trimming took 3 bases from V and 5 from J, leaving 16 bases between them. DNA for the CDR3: TGCGCCAGCAGCCACCAAGGGACTGGCGTGGAGACCCAGTACTTC. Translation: CASSHQGTGVETQYF.